This T cell receptor (beta chain) is drawn from a study of T cells in Graves' hyperthyroidism and ophthalmopathy. The study, taken as a whole, reports: In blood, most of the thyroid clonotypes expanded above 0.001 were also present.

Trimming removed 2 bases from V and 4 bases from J, with 12 bases in between. The CDR3 covers 15 residues. Germline-derived CDR1 and CDR2 are SNHLY and FYNNEI. This clonotype was observed a single time. The target antigen is unknown. TCR beta CDR3 regions were amplified from RNA transcripts. Primed by the HTBI set, a first-round RT-PCR was run on the TCR CDR3. From the multiplex PCR reads, TCRdb called clonotypes with MiXCR, one entry per CDR3 protein. The table lists 200,000 to 300,000 distinct CDR3 sequences, approximately 24% of them singletons. V is TRBV2 and J is TRBJ1-5; possibly TRBD1 for D (5 bases). The receptor comes from a woman between 40 and 55 years old with Graves' ophthalmopathy. Sequenced sample: blood. CDR3 DNA: TGTGCCAGCAGTGAACCGGGACGGGGAAATCAGCCCCAGCATTTT. This encodes CASSEPGRGNQPQHF.